The 7 T cell receptor beta chains below all came from one sample that was sequenced in a study of blood T cell repertoires in COVID-19 (dated by TCRdb to 2018 to 2021). The library relied on the immunoSEQ multiplex PCR assay. The immuneACCESS repertoire file appears here via TCRdb, limited to in-frame rearrangements. These files lack a portion of the clones; in checked studies, under half of the deficit traces to unresolved V genes, and the cause of the others is not known. For this sample the table gives around 100,000 clones, of which approximately 84% were detected only once. The ten most abundant clones make up 15% to 20% of the sample. The specimen was peripheral blood. These receptors were collected from a woman aged 60-75 years with acute or convalescent COVID-19.

The CDR3 spells CASSPAFGGGANEKLFF. The CDR3 DNA is TGTGCCAGCAGCCCGGCATTCGGGGGGGGAGCTAATGAAAAACTGTTTTTT. The chain recombines TRBV3-1 (or the pseudogene TRBV3-2) with TRBJ1-4; possibly TRBD1 for D (5 bases). CDR3 length: 17 amino acids. The ends were cut back, 4 bases at V and 3 bases at J, with 18 bases in the middle. CDR1 is LGHDT, CDR2 YNNKEL, per germline (reference sequence).

The chain couples TRBV7-2 to TRBJ2-7; the D is unclear. The V and J ends lost 3 bases and 4 bases respectively, with 7 bases between them. The V gene's germline CDR1 is SGHTA and CDR2 FQGNSA. This CDR3 region has 12 residues. The CDR3 DNA reads TGTGCCAGCAGCTTCACTACATACGAGCAGTACTTC. Its translation: CASSFTTYEQYF.

In this sample, this clone turned up a few times. The chain couples TRBV5-1 to TRBJ1-4; D remains ambiguous. The CDR3 sequence is 14 residues long. Trimming cost V 5 bases and J 5 bases, with 13 bases left between them. The V gene's germline CDR1 is SGHRS and CDR2 YFSETQ. CDR3 loop: CASSPSGSNEKLFF. The CDR3 DNA follows: TGCGCCAGCAGTCCATCAGGATCCAATGAAAAACTGTTTTTT.

The chain uses TRBV7-2 and TRBJ2-4; 7 bases are shared with TRBD1. With V trimmed by 5 bases and J by 0 bases, 10 bases remained unmatched. The germline V gene encodes CDR1 SGHTA and CDR2 FQGNSA. CDR3 length: 17 amino acids. CDR3 protein: CASSPIQGFLAKNIQYF. The CDR3 DNA sequence: TGTGCCAGCAGCCCTATACAGGGGTTTCTAGCCAAAAACATTCAGTACTTC.

This chain uses TRBV29-1 with TRBJ1-1; D not certain. The V and J ends lost 1 base and 4 bases respectively, with 10 bases between them. Germline CDR1 reads SQVTM; CDR2 reads ANQGSEA. The CDR3 has 13 residues. This chain's CDR3 is CSVEASRRTEAFF. The CDR3 DNA reads TGCAGCGTTGAAGCCTCGAGGCGCACTGAAGCTTTCTTT.

The rearrangement uses TRBV20-1 and TRBJ2-1; 13 nucleotides align to TRBD2. Germline V gene lookup returns CDR1 DFQATT and CDR2 SNEGSKA (reference sequence). The J segment lost 1 base and the V segment lost 3 bases, leaving 6 bases of the junction unmatched. There are 17 residues in the CDR3. CDR3 amino acids: CSASRLAGGGSYNEQFF. The CDR3 DNA reads TGCAGTGCTAGTAGACTAGCGGGGGGAGGGTCCTACAATGAGCAGTTCTTC.

J is TRBJ1-3 and V is TRBV4-3; a possible D gene is TRBD1 (6 bases). Looked up from germline, CDR1 is LGHNA and CDR2 is YSLEER. V was shortened by 1 base and J by 0 bases, with 10 bases between the two germline ends. There are 16 residues in the CDR3. The CDR3 sequence is CASSQGGGASGNTIYF. CDR3 coding DNA: TGCGCCAGCAGCCAAGGGGGGGGCGCCTCTGGAAACACCATATATTTT.